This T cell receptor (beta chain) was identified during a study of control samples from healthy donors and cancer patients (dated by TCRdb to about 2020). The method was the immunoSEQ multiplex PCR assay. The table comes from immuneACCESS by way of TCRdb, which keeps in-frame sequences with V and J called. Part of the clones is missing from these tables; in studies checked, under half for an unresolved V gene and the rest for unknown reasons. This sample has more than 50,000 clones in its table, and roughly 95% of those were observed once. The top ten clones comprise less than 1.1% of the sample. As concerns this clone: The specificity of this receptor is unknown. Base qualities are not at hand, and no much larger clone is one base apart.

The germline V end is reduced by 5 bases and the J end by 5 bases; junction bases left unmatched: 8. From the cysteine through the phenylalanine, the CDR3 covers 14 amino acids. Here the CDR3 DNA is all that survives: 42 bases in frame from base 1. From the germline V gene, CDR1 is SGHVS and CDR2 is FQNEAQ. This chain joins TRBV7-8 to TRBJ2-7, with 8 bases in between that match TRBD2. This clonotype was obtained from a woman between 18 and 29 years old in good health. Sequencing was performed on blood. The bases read TGTGCCAGCAGCCCCAGACTAGCGTACGACGAGCAGTACTTC. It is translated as CASSPRLAYDEQYF.